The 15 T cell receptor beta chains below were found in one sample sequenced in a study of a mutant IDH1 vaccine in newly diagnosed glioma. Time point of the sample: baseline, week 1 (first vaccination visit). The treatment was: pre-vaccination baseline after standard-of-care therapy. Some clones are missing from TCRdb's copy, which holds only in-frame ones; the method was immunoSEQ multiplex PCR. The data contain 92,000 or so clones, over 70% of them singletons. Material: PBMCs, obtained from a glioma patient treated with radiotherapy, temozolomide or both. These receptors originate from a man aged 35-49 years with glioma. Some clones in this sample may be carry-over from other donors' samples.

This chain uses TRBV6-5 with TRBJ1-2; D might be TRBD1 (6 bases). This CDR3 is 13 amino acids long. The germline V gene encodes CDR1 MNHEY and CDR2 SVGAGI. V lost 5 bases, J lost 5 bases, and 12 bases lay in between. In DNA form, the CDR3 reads TGTGCCAGCAGTCCCCTCGGACAGTATGGCTACACCTTC. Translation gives CASSPLGQYGYTF.

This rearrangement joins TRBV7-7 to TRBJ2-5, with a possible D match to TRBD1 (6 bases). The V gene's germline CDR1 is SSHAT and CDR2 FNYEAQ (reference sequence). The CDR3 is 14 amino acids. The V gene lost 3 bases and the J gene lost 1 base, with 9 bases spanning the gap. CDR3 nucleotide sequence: TGTGCCAGCAGCTTTTCACAGGGCCAAGAGACCCAGTACTTC. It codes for CASSFSQGQETQYF.

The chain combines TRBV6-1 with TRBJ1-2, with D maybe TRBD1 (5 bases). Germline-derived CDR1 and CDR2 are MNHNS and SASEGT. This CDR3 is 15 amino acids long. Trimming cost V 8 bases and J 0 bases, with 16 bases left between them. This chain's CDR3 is CASLQGPLANYGYTF. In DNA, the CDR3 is TGTGCCAGCCTTCAGGGACCCCTTGCTAACTATGGCTACACCTTC.

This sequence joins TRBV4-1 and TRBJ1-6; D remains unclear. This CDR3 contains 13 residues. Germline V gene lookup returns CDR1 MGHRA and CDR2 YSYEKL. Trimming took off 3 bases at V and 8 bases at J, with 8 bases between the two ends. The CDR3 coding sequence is TGCGCCAGCAGCCAGTCTCTTTATTCACCCCTCCACTTT. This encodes CASSQSLYSPLHF.

Here the CDR3 reads CASSLDSLYGYTF. The CDR3 DNA reads as TGTGCCAGCAGCTTGGACAGCCTCTATGGCTACACCTTC. V is TRBV5-4 and J is TRBJ1-2; no firm D call. CDR3 length: 13 amino acids. V lost 0 bases and J 4 bases, leaving 7 bases between the germline ends. Germline CDR1 SGHNT, CDR2 YYREEE (reference sequence).

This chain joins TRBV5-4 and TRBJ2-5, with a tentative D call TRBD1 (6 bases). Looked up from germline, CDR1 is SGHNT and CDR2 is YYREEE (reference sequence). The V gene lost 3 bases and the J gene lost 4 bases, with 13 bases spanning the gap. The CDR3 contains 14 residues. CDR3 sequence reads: CASSYTGSTETQYF. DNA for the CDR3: TGTGCCAGCAGCTACACAGGGTCCACAGAGACCCAGTACTTC.

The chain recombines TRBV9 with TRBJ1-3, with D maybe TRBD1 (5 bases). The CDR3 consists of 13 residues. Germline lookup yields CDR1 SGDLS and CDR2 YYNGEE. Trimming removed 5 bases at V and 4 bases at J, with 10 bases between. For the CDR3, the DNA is TGTGCCAGCAGTGGGACGGACGGAAACACCATATATTTT. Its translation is CASSGTDGNTIYF. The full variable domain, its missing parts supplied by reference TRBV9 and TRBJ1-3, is DSGVTQTPKHLITATGQRVTLRCSPRSGDLSVYWYQQSLDQGLQFLIQYYNGEERAKGNILERFSAQQFPDLHSELNLSSLELGDSALYFCASSGTDGNTIYFGEGSWLTVV.

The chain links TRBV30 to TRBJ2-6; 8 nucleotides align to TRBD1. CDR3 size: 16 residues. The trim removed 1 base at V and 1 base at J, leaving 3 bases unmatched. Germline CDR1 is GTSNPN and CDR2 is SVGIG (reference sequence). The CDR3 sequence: CAWSGTGKSGANVLTF. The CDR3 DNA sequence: TGTGCCTGGAGTGGGACAGGGAAGTCTGGGGCCAACGTCCTGACTTTC. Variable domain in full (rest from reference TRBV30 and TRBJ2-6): SQTIHQWPATLVQPVGSPLSLECTVEGTSNPNLYWYRQAAGRGLQLLFYSVGIGQISSEVPQNLSASRPQDRQFILSSKKLLLSDSGFYLCAWSGTGKSGANVLTFGAGSRLTVL.

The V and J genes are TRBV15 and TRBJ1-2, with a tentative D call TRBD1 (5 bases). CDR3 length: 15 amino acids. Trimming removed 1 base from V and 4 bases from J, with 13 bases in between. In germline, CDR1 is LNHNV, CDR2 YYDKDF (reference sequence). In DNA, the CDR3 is TGTGCCACCAGCAGAGGGGACTCCTCTTCCTATGGCTACACCTTC. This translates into CATSRGDSSSYGYTF. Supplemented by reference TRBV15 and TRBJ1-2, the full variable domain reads DAMVIQNPRYQVTQFGKPVTLSCSQTLNHNVMYWYQQKSSQAPKLLFHYYDKDFNNEADTPDNFQSRRPNTSFCFLDIRSPGLGDTAMYLCATSRGDSSSYGYTFGSGTRLTVV.

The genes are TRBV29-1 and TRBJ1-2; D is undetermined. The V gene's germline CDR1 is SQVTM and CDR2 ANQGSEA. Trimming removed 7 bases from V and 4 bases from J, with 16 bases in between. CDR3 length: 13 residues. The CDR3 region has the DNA TGCAGCGCCGTGGTGACAAGTCCCTATGGCTACACCTTC. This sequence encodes CSAVVTSPYGYTF.

The chain's CDR3 is CASSATLLSTDTQYF. CDR3 coding DNA: TGTGCCAGCAGCGCAACACTGCTTTCCACAGATACGCAGTATTTT. The chain carries TRBV7-8 and TRBJ2-3; D gene ambiguous. The CDR3 loop spans 15 amino acids. Germline V CDR1 and CDR2: SGHVS, FQNEAQ. Trimming left V 5 bases short and J 2 bases short, with 14 bases between.

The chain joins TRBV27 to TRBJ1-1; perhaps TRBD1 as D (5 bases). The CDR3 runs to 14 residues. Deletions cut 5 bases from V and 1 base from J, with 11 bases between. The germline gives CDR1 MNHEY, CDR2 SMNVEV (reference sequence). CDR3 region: CASSPGYGNTEAFF. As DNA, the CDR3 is TGTGCCAGCAGTCCAGGGTATGGGAACACTGAAGCTTTCTTT.

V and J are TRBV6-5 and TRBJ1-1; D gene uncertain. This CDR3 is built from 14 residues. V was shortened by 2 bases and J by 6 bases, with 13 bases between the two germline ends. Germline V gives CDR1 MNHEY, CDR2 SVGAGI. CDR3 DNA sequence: TGTGCCAGCAGTTACGATGGACCCCGGGCTGAAGCTTTCTTT. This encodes CASSYDGPRAEAFF.

CDR3 residues: CASSLGAGVAGGLFF. DNA of the CDR3: TGCGCCAGCAGCTTGGGGGCGGGGGTGGCCGGTGGGCTGTTTTTT. The chain combines TRBV5-1 with TRBJ2-2, with 7 bases lining up with TRBD2. The CDR3 sequence is 15 residues long. Losses at the gene ends were 0 bases for V and 13 bases for J; bases not matched to a gene: 12. Germline-derived CDR1 and CDR2 are SGHRS and YFSETQ. The full variable domain, its missing parts supplied by reference TRBV5-1 and TRBJ2-2, is KAGVTQTPRYLIKTRGQQVTLSCSPISGHRSVSWYQQTPGQGLQFLFEYFSETQRNKGNFPGRFSGRQFSNSRSEMNVSTLELGDSALYLCASSLGAGVAGGLFFGEGSRLTVL.

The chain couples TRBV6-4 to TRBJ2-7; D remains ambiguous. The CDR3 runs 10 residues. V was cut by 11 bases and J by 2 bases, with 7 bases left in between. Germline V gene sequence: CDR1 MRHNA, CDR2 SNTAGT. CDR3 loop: CARFPYEQYF. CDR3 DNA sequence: TGTGCCCGCTTCCCCTACGAGCAGTACTTC.